The clone carrying this T cell receptor (beta chain) was counted many times. The antigen remains unidentified. TCRdb called the 5' RACE reads again in MiXCR, with one record for every CDR3 protein. Among 500,000 to 650,000 distinct CDR3 sequences listed, roughly 7.2% were seen once. Healthy Caucasians made up all donors. The data originate from a study of identical twins. This CDR3 spans 14 amino acids. Trimming removed 4 bases at V and 3 bases at J, with 13 bases between. Germline assignment: CDR1 SGHRS and CDR2 YFSETQ. Study findings and constraints: Models predicted too little out-of-frame TCR alpha sharing in monozygotic twins. There were fewer insertions in abundant cord blood beta clonotypes, but memory repertoires showed no such pattern.

The sample also formed part of further work on yellow fever vaccine responses in identical twins.

The chain links TRBV5-1 to TRBJ1-1; TRBD1 might be the D (5 bases). The receptor was isolated from a woman younger than 35 in good health. Sequencing was performed on PBMCs. The CDR3 loop reads CASSPGLRDTEAFF. CDR3 DNA sequence: TGCGCCAGCAGCCCAGGGTTGAGGGACACTGAAGCTTTCTTT.